Below are 10 T cell receptor beta chains sequenced from a single sample in a study of radiotherapy plus CTLA-4 blockade in lung cancer. Method: immunoSEQ multiplex PCR; TCRdb's copy keeps in-frame clones and lacks some. The sample has tens of thousands of clones; more than 60% are singletons. Source: peripheral blood, taken from a patient treated with radiotherapy plus ipilimumab. These receptors were obtained from a human donor with non-small cell lung cancer who had a partial response to radiotherapy plus ipilimumab.

The chain carries TRBV9 and TRBJ2-5; TRBD2 matches 8 bases. The J call may not be correct, given that the DNA end is closer to TRBJ2-7. This CDR3 is built from 14 residues. Germline V CDR1 and CDR2: SGDLS, YYNGEE. The CDR3 reads CASSPRHGGGEQYF. The CDR3 DNA is TGTGCCAGCAGCCCACGACACGGGGGGGGCGAGCAGTACTTC.

The chain carries TRBV15 and TRBJ2-3, with TRBD1 matching 7 bases. CDR1 is LNHNV, CDR2 YYDKDF, per germline (reference sequence). This CDR3 region has 15 residues. V was clipped by 0 bases and J by 5 bases; unmatched bases: 5. The DNA of the CDR3 is TGTGCCACCAGCAGAGACTGGCAGGGGGAAGATACGCAGTATTTT. This translates into CATSRDWQGEDTQYF.

The rearrangement links TRBV7-2 to TRBJ2-5, with D tentatively TRBD2 (6 bases). The CDR3 is 16 amino acids. V lost 0 bases and J 1 base, leaving 12 bases between the germline ends. From germline, CDR1 is SGHTA and CDR2 FQGNSA. The CDR3 nucleotides read TGTGCCAGCAGCTTAGCCATCGGGACTTCCCAAGAGACCCAGTACTTC. Translated: CASSLAIGTSQETQYF.

This chain links TRBV11-2 with TRBJ2-4; TRBD2 agrees at 9 bases. The germline CDR1 and CDR2 sequences are SGHAT and FQNNGV. V was pared by 1 base and J by 1 base, with 5 bases of the junction left unmatched. There are 17 residues in the CDR3. The CDR3 reads CASSLVPSGGAKNIQYF. In DNA, the CDR3 is TGTGCCAGCAGCTTAGTACCCAGCGGGGGGGCCAAAAACATTCAGTACTTC.

The rearrangement links TRBV27 to TRBJ2-5; TRBD1 matches 7 bases. TRBJ2-7 matches the DNA end more closely, so the J call is doubtful. The CDR3 is 15 residues long. The germline CDR1 and CDR2 sequences are MNHEY and SMNVEV (reference sequence). Here the CDR3 reads CASSKSGTVSYEQYF. The CDR3 coding sequence is TGTGCCAGCTCAAAATCCGGGACAGTGTCCTACGAGCAGTACTTC.

This sequence joins TRBV7-3 and TRBJ2-7; the match to TRBD1 covers 7 bases. With V trimmed by 1 base and J by 6 bases, 12 bases remained unmatched. This CDR3 has 16 residues. Germline values: CDR1 SGHTA, CDR2 FQGTGA. The CDR3 here is CASSLRGGRGLSEQYF. The CDR3 coding sequence is TGTGCCAGCAGCTTAAGAGGGGGCAGGGGTTTGTCCGAGCAGTACTTC.

The chain joins TRBV19 to TRBJ1-5, with 11 bases aligning to TRBD1. The CDR3 is 14 residues long. With 7 bases clipped from V and 4 bases from J, the junction kept 3 bases outside the gene matches. Germline-derived CDR1 and CDR2 are LNHDA and SQIVND (reference sequence). DNA of the CDR3: TGTGCCAGTACCGGGACAGGGGGAAATCAGCCCCAGCATTTT. Translation: CASTGTGGNQPQHF.

The V and J genes are TRBV4-1 and TRBJ2-1, with TRBD1 identical over 7 bases. The CDR3 contains 16 residues. V shed 4 bases and J 0 bases; nucleotides not matched to a gene: 6. Germline values: CDR1 MGHRA, CDR2 YSYEKL. CDR3 region: CASSPAGTASYNEQFF. CDR3 DNA: TGCGCCAGCAGCCCGGCCGGGACAGCCTCCTACAATGAGCAGTTCTTC.

The CDR3 spells CASSFQPGQGDNTEAFF. The CDR3 DNA reads TGTGCCAGCAGCTTTCAACCGGGACAGGGGGATAACACTGAAGCTTTCTTT. The chain links TRBV9 to TRBJ1-1; TRBD1 matches 11 bases. J gave up 2 bases and V 4 bases, and 10 bases lay outside the gene matches. The CDR3 has 17 residues. The V gene's germline CDR1 is SGDLS and CDR2 YYNGEE.

This sequence joins TRBV6-6 and TRBJ1-3; D possibly corresponds to TRBD1 (6 bases). The V gene lost 5 bases and the J gene lost 7 bases, with 21 bases spanning the gap. The CDR3 sequence is 16 residues long. CDR1 MNHNY and CDR2 SVGAGI come from the germline V gene (reference sequence). CDR3: CASSLGAGSAWNTIYF. CDR3 DNA: TGTGCCAGCAGTCTGGGGGCAGGGTCTGCTTGGAACACCATATATTTT.